This entry concerns a single T cell receptor (beta chain). These data are taken from a study of blood T cell repertoires in COVID-19. V was pared by 4 bases and J by 3 bases, with 4 bases of the junction left unmatched. The CDR3 sequence is 15 residues long. The germline CDR1 and CDR2 sequences are LGHNA and YNFKEQ. Here immunoSEQ multiplex PCR was the method, and the copy in TCRdb shows in-frame clones only, minus some. The sample consists of roughly 60,000 clones, 75% to 85% of them appearing once. The receptor was isolated from a woman aged 55-69 years with acute or convalescent COVID-19. The rearrangement uses TRBV4-2 and TRBJ1-4; 8 nucleotides align to TRBD1. Sequenced: peripheral blood. The CDR3 is CASSPGTGPNEKLFF. The CDR3 bases are TGTGCCAGCAGCCCCGGGACAGGTCCTAATGAAAAACTGTTTTTT.